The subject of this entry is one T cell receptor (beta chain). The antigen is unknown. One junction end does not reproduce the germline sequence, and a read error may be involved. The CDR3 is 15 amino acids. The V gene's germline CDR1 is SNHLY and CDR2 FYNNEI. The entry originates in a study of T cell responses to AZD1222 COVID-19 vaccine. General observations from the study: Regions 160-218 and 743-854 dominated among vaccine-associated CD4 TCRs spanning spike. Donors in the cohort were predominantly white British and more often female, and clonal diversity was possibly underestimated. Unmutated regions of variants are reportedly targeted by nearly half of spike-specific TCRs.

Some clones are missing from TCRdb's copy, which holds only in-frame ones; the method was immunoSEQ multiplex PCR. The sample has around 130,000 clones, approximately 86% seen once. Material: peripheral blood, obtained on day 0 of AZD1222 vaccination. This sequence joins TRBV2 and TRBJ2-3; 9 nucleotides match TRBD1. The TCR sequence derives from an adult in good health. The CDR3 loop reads CASSWTGVRTDAQYF. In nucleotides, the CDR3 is TGTGCCAGCAGCTGGACAGGGGTAAGGACAGATGCGCAGTATTTT.